This is a list of T cell receptor beta chains from one sample in a study of cytomegalovirus exposure and HLA in healthy donors. The protocol was immunoSEQ multiplex PCR, while the TCRdb copy is restricted to in-frame clones and leaves out a portion. The sample has roughly 110,000 clones, 60% to 80% seen once. Material for sequencing was PBMCs. The source of these receptors is a middle-aged man in good health and CMV-seronegative. Each CDR3 is given with its conserved first and last residue. Fields, in order: D gene, clone size, J gene, V gene, CDR3 protein, CDR3 DNA. D genes are given only for firm matches. The size field is filled for only some rows; it gives once, few, many or a size class.

D gene: TRBD1
clone size: .
J gene: TRBJ2-7
V gene: TRBV7-2
CDR3 protein: CASSPDGTGAAYEQYF
CDR3 DNA: TGTGCCAGCAGCCCGGACGGCACAGGGGCTGCCTACGAGCAGTACTTC

D gene: .
clone size: .
J gene: TRBJ2-3
V gene: TRBV9
CDR3 protein: CASSGTGGTDTQYF
CDR3 DNA: TGTGCCAGCAGCGGTACAGGTGGCACAGATACGCAGTATTTT

D gene: TRBD1
clone size: .
J gene: TRBJ1-4
V gene: TRBV11-2
CDR3 protein: CASSGTGITNEKLFF
CDR3 DNA: TGTGCCAGCAGCGGGACAGGGATAACTAATGAAAAACTGTTTTTT

D gene: TRBD2
clone size: .
J gene: TRBJ2-7
V gene: TRBV28
CDR3 protein: CASSSGLAGFYEQYF
CDR3 DNA: TGTGCCAGCAGTTCAGGACTAGCGGGGTTCTACGAGCAGTACTTC

D gene: TRBD1
clone size: few
J gene: TRBJ2-3
V gene: TRBV18
CDR3 protein: CASSPPPPGQGGDTQYF
CDR3 DNA: TGTGCCAGCTCACCTCCCCCTCCGGGACAGGGGGGAGATACGCAGTATTTT

D gene: .
clone size: few
J gene: TRBJ1-4
V gene: TRBV6-5
CDR3 protein: CASSYKGPGLGEKLFF
CDR3 DNA: TGTGCCAGCAGTTACAAGGGCCCAGGGCTGGGAGAAAAACTGTTTTTT

D gene: TRBD1
clone size: .
J gene: TRBJ1-1
V gene: TRBV10-1
CDR3 protein: CASSETPGTGSEAFF
CDR3 DNA: TGCGCCAGCAGTGAGACCCCCGGGACAGGCTCTGAAGCTTTCTTT

D gene: .
clone size: once
J gene: TRBJ1-2
V gene: TRBV19
CDR3 protein: CASSKRGDYGYTF
CDR3 DNA: TGTGCCAGTAGTAAGCGGGGGGATTATGGCTACACCTTC

D gene: .
clone size: .
J gene: TRBJ2-7
V gene: TRBV10-3
CDR3 protein: CAISDIASSEQYF
CDR3 DNA: TGTGCCATCAGTGACATAGCGTCATCCGAGCAGTACTTC

D gene: TRBD1
clone size: .
J gene: TRBJ2-5
V gene: TRBV9
CDR3 protein: CASSAGQEETQYF
CDR3 DNA: TGTGCCAGCAGCGCGGGACAGGAAGAGACCCAGTACTTC

D gene: TRBD1
clone size: .
J gene: TRBJ2-7
V gene: TRBV6-1
CDR3 protein: CASSETPADRGRTEQYF
CDR3 DNA: TGTGCCAGCAGTGAAACCCCAGCTGACAGGGGGCGTACCGAGCAGTACTTC

D gene: TRBD2
clone size: .
J gene: TRBJ2-1
V gene: TRBV5-1
CDR3 protein: CASSGRGDYNEQFF
CDR3 DNA: TGCGCCAGCAGTGGACGGGGGGACTACAATGAGCAGTTCTTC

D gene: TRBD2
clone size: once
J gene: TRBJ2-3
V gene: TRBV5-1
CDR3 protein: CASSTSGGADTQYF
CDR3 DNA: TGCGCCAGCAGTACTAGCGGGGGGGCCGATACGCAGTATTTT

D gene: .
clone size: .
J gene: TRBJ1-5
V gene: TRBV27
CDR3 protein: CASSLRRAGNQPQHF
CDR3 DNA: TGTGCCAGCAGTTTAAGGAGGGCTGGCAATCAGCCCCAGCATTTT

D gene: .
clone size: .
J gene: TRBJ1-5
V gene: TRBV19
CDR3 protein: CASSPGASNQPQHF
CDR3 DNA: TGTGCCAGTAGTCCCGGAGCTAGCAATCAGCCCCAGCATTTT

D gene: TRBD1
clone size: .
J gene: TRBJ2-2
V gene: TRBV7-8
CDR3 protein: CASSSRPTGGRNGELFF
CDR3 DNA: TGTGCCAGCAGCTCCCGACCAACAGGGGGCCGGAACGGGGAGCTGTTTTTT

D gene: TRBD1
clone size: few
J gene: TRBJ1-2
V gene: TRBV7-9
CDR3 protein: CASSTDRDRGVYGYTF
CDR3 DNA: TGTGCCAGCAGCACAGACAGGGACAGGGGGGTCTATGGCTACACCTTC

D gene: .
clone size: .
J gene: TRBJ2-2
V gene: TRBV19
CDR3 protein: CASSALGNTGELFF
CDR3 DNA: TGTGCCAGTAGTGCCCTAGGGAACACCGGGGAGCTGTTTTTT

D gene: TRBD1
clone size: .
J gene: TRBJ1-1
V gene: TRBV7-9
CDR3 protein: CASSLTGGAVEAFF
CDR3 DNA: TGTGCCAGCAGCCTCACAGGGGGCGCCGTTGAAGCTTTCTTT

D gene: .
clone size: .
J gene: TRBJ2-2
V gene: TRBV7-2
CDR3 protein: CASSLVANTGELFF
CDR3 DNA: TGTGCCAGCAGCTTAGTAGCGAACACCGGGGAGCTGTTTTTT

D gene: .
clone size: few
J gene: TRBJ2-4
V gene: TRBV6-1
CDR3 protein: CASSELRQLTKLAKNIQYF
CDR3 DNA: TGTGCCAGCAGTGAATTGAGGCAGCTAACAAAACTAGCCAAAAACATTCAGTACTTC

D gene: .
clone size: once
J gene: TRBJ2-5
V gene: TRBV4-1
CDR3 protein: CASSQDIPGGGGETQYF
CDR3 DNA: TGCGCCAGCAGCCAAGATATCCCGGGGGGCGGCGGGGAGACCCAGTACTTC

D gene: TRBD2
clone size: .
J gene: TRBJ2-3
V gene: TRBV2
CDR3 protein: CASRGTSGGLDTQYF
CDR3 DNA: TGTGCCAGCAGGGGGACTAGCGGGGGTTTAGATACGCAGTATTTT

D gene: TRBD2
clone size: .
J gene: TRBJ2-1
V gene: TRBV5-3
CDR3 protein: CARSLQTSGGTYNEQFF
CDR3 DNA: TGTGCCAGAAGCCTCCAGACTAGCGGGGGTACATACAATGAGCAGTTCTTC

D gene: .
clone size: .
J gene: TRBJ2-5
V gene: TRBV29-1
CDR3 protein: CSGRQARETQYF
CDR3 DNA: TGCAGCGGCCGACAGGCGAGGGAGACCCAGTACTTC

D gene: TRBD1
clone size: .
J gene: TRBJ2-5
V gene: TRBV19
CDR3 protein: CASSRGDRVAETQYF
CDR3 DNA: TGTGCCAGTAGTAGGGGGGACAGGGTAGCAGAGACCCAGTACTTC

D gene: .
clone size: .
J gene: TRBJ1-3
V gene: TRBV19
CDR3 protein: CASSIGAGPGNTIYF
CDR3 DNA: TGTGCCAGTAGTATAGGGGCAGGCCCTGGAAACACCATATATTTT

D gene: .
clone size: .
J gene: TRBJ2-2
V gene: TRBV27
CDR3 protein: CASCQVQGLAGELFF
CDR3 DNA: TGTGCCAGCTGCCAGGTCCAGGGGTTGGCCGGGGAGCTGTTTTTT

D gene: .
clone size: few
J gene: TRBJ2-2
V gene: TRBV10-2
CDR3 protein: CASRKSGQNTGELFF
CDR3 DNA: TGCGCCAGCAGAAAATCGGGACAGAACACCGGGGAGCTGTTTTTT

D gene: .
clone size: few
J gene: TRBJ1-4
V gene: TRBV6-6
CDR3 protein: CASSYGQDTEKLFF
CDR3 DNA: TGTGCCAGCAGTTACGGGCAGGATACCGAAAAACTGTTTTTT

D gene: .
clone size: .
J gene: TRBJ1-1
V gene: TRBV15
CDR3 protein: CATSRGTGGNTEAFF
CDR3 DNA: TGTGCCACCAGCAGAGGGACGGGGGGTAACACTGAAGCTTTCTTT

D gene: TRBD2
clone size: .
J gene: TRBJ2-5
V gene: TRBV6-6
CDR3 protein: CASSYSVAGGRETQYF
CDR3 DNA: TGTGCCAGCAGTTACTCGGTAGCGGGGGGGCGGGAGACCCAGTACTTC

D gene: TRBD1
clone size: .
J gene: TRBJ1-1
V gene: TRBV10-3
CDR3 protein: CAISGQGHTEAFF
CDR3 DNA: TGTGCCATCAGCGGACAGGGGCACACTGAAGCTTTCTTT

D gene: TRBD2
clone size: .
J gene: TRBJ2-3
V gene: TRBV7-8
CDR3 protein: CASSSTGTSLTDTQYF
CDR3 DNA: TGTGCCAGCAGCTCTACCGGGACTAGCCTTACAGATACGCAGTATTTT

D gene: .
clone size: .
J gene: TRBJ2-2
V gene: TRBV11-2
CDR3 protein: CASSFPDTGELFF
CDR3 DNA: TGTGCCAGCAGCTTTCCGGACACCGGGGAGCTGTTTTTT

D gene: TRBD1
clone size: .
J gene: TRBJ1-2
V gene: TRBV19
CDR3 protein: CASSPRQGPRYGYTF
CDR3 DNA: TGTGCCAGTAGTCCGAGACAGGGCCCTAGGTATGGCTACACCTTC

D gene: .
clone size: .
J gene: TRBJ1-1
V gene: TRBV7-3
CDR3 protein: CASSFDSRNTEAFF
CDR3 DNA: TGTGCCAGCAGCTTTGACAGCCGGAACACTGAAGCTTTCTTT

D gene: TRBD1
clone size: .
J gene: TRBJ2-3
V gene: TRBV7-9
CDR3 protein: CASSRQGSTDTQYF
CDR3 DNA: TGTGCCAGCAGCAGACAGGGAAGTACAGATACGCAGTATTTT

D gene: TRBD1
clone size: .
J gene: TRBJ1-1
V gene: TRBV2
CDR3 protein: CASRALQGIGEAFF
CDR3 DNA: TGTGCCAGCAGGGCATTACAGGGGATCGGTGAAGCTTTCTTT

D gene: .
clone size: .
J gene: TRBJ2-4
V gene: TRBV19
CDR3 protein: CASSSQGGPNIQYF
CDR3 DNA: TGTGCCAGTAGTTCCCAGGGGGGCCCAAACATTCAGTACTTC

D gene: .
clone size: .
J gene: TRBJ1-3
V gene: TRBV19
CDR3 protein: CASSQGSLSSGNTIYF
CDR3 DNA: TGTGCCAGTAGCCAGGGCTCCCTCTCCTCTGGAAACACCATATATTTT

D gene: TRBD1
clone size: .
J gene: TRBJ1-5
V gene: TRBV2
CDR3 protein: CASRLGQGAHRGPQHF
CDR3 DNA: TGTGCCAGCAGATTGGGACAGGGGGCGCACCGGGGACCCCAGCATTTT

D gene: .
clone size: .
J gene: TRBJ2-3
V gene: TRBV6-6
CDR3 protein: CASSPRQTDTQYF
CDR3 DNA: TGTGCCAGCAGTCCCCGACAGACAGATACGCAGTATTTT

D gene: TRBD1
clone size: .
J gene: TRBJ2-6
V gene: TRBV11-1
CDR3 protein: CASSLDEQGVYSGANVLTF
CDR3 DNA: TGTGCCAGCAGCTTAGACGAACAGGGGGTCTACTCTGGGGCCAACGTCCTGACTTTC

D gene: TRBD1
clone size: .
J gene: TRBJ1-5
V gene: TRBV5-8
CDR3 protein: CASSLAGQGHQPQHF
CDR3 DNA: TGTGCCAGCAGCTTGGCTGGACAGGGTCATCAGCCCCAGCATTTT

D gene: .
clone size: .
J gene: TRBJ1-6
V gene: TRBV11-2
CDR3 protein: CASSLAGFNSPLHF
CDR3 DNA: TGTGCCAGCAGCTTAGCCGGGTTTAACTCACCCCTCCACTTT

D gene: TRBD2
clone size: .
J gene: TRBJ2-3
V gene: TRBV15
CDR3 protein: CATSRDFTSGGVTDTQYF
CDR3 DNA: TGTGCCACCAGCAGAGATTTTACTAGCGGGGGGGTTACAGATACGCAGTATTTT

D gene: TRBD1
clone size: .
J gene: TRBJ1-5
V gene: TRBV30
CDR3 protein: CAPKNPPTGIHQPQHF
CDR3 DNA: TGTGCCCCCAAGAACCCCCCGACAGGGATCCATCAGCCCCAGCATTTT

D gene: TRBD2
clone size: .
J gene: TRBJ2-1
V gene: TRBV15
CDR3 protein: CATSNPSGGTGSEQFF
CDR3 DNA: TGTGCCACCAGCAACCCTAGCGGGGGGACAGGTAGTGAGCAGTTCTTC

D gene: .
clone size: .
J gene: TRBJ2-5
V gene: TRBV10-1
CDR3 protein: CASSDAGRGETQYF
CDR3 DNA: TGCGCCAGCAGTGATGCGGGGAGAGGGGAGACCCAGTACTTC

D gene: TRBD1
clone size: .
J gene: TRBJ2-3
V gene: TRBV19
CDR3 protein: CASSTPGQASTDTQYF
CDR3 DNA: TGTGCCAGTAGTACCCCGGGACAGGCTAGCACAGATACGCAGTATTTT

D gene: TRBD1
clone size: .
J gene: TRBJ1-3
V gene: TRBV28
CDR3 protein: CASSRTGDGNTIYF
CDR3 DNA: TGTGCCAGCAGTAGGACAGGGGACGGAAACACCATATATTTT